A selection of T cell receptor beta chains follows, all from one sample in a study of cytomegalovirus exposure and HLA in healthy donors. Clones were sequenced by immunoSEQ multiplex PCR, and TCRdb holds only the in-frame ones, with some missing. The table lists under 250,000 clones, 65% to 90% of them singletons, with 2.3% in the top ten. Sequencing was done on a sample of PBMCs. The receptors come from a woman between 50 and 59 years old in good health and CMV-seronegative. CDR3s include the opening cysteine and the closing phenylalanine or tryptophan.

cdr3_aa j_call v_call
CASSLYTEAFF TRBJ1-1 TRBV7-2
CASSLSVSGAFQETQYF TRBJ2-5 TRBV27
CAISESPSGRGEQYF TRBJ2-7 TRBV10-3
CASSGRSSGNSPLHF TRBJ1-6 TRBV27
CASSAPDKGNYGYTF TRBJ1-2 TRBV5-1
CASLQGAHTEAFF TRBJ1-1 TRBV27
CAWSRTGGGYTF TRBJ1-2 TRBV30
CASSRTSARTDTQYF TRBJ2-3 TRBV19
CAWSSLHYTGELFF TRBJ2-2 TRBV30
CASSSDRVNTEAFF TRBJ1-1 TRBV19
CASFGRDRAQETQYF TRBJ2-5 TRBV2
CASSPGTGYGYTF TRBJ1-2 TRBV18
CASSLGDRGSQEKLFF TRBJ1-4 TRBV5-1
CASSLDGPDATNEKLFF TRBJ1-4 TRBV5-1
CASSPRADRGVREQYF TRBJ2-7 TRBV6-6
CASSLSGGLGPSSYNEQFF TRBJ2-1 TRBV27
CASSPGYQRERETQYF TRBJ2-5 TRBV27
CASSFRLGETEAFF TRBJ1-1 TRBV6-5
CASKMDRGSADTQYF TRBJ2-3 TRBV6-4
CASMGGAETQYF TRBJ2-5 TRBV27
CASSDPTVWWAQYF TRBJ2-5 TRBV6-1
CSVEASGYNEQFF TRBJ2-1 TRBV29-1
CASSLSGGRGSGYTF TRBJ1-2 TRBV7-9
CASSYSRESPPYEQYF TRBJ2-7 TRBV6-5
CSVEALVSRDRAVETQYF TRBJ2-5 TRBV29-1
CASSTRAGTQIYPLFF TRBJ2-4 TRBV27
CASSQGTGWSYEQYF TRBJ2-7 TRBV5-1
CASSPRQGGRTEAFF TRBJ1-1 TRBV19
CATSRGQGVDEQYF TRBJ2-7 TRBV15
CSVAQGARTEAFF TRBJ1-1 TRBV29-1
CASSAQTLRGSGANVLTF TRBJ2-6 TRBV9
CAISDRDSQETQYF TRBJ2-5 TRBV10-3
CASSRLAGAYEQYF TRBJ2-7 TRBV19
CASSFGTGHTEAFF TRBJ1-1 TRBV7-2
CASSQQGRYGYTF TRBJ1-2 TRBV7-9
CASRGEAPQHF TRBJ1-5 TRBV28
CASSPSVLYTFKSSYNEQFF TRBJ2-1 TRBV28
CASTRTGAGKGTIYF TRBJ1-3 TRBV28
CASSLPTGESNYEQYF TRBJ2-7 TRBV7-8
CASEMGEGGGYEQYF TRBJ2-7 TRBV19
CASTVRQPPYEQYF TRBJ2-7 TRBV28
CASSYARTYEQYF TRBJ2-7 TRBV6-5
CASSRGTGWDTEAFF TRBJ1-1 TRBV19
CATGTGAPRGTEAFF TRBJ1-1 TRBV6-5
CATSRALQGSRNTEAFF TRBJ1-1 TRBV15
CASSLEQVSEAFF TRBJ1-1 TRBV5-6
CSSSFFGEQFF TRBJ2-1 TRBV7-9
CASSWGVTGGIYGYTF TRBJ1-2 TRBV27
CASSVQGARGQETQYF TRBJ2-5 TRBV25-1
CASSGPGTNYGYTF TRBJ1-2 TRBV19
CASSLPLGQSSYEQYF TRBJ2-7 TRBV28
CASSPSGQGVYEQYF TRBJ2-7 TRBV4-3
CASSGAGAASNEQFF TRBJ2-1 TRBV10-2
CASSGGLTLNTGELFF TRBJ2-2 TRBV19
CASTPGQGRKLFF TRBJ1-4 TRBV6-1
CASSLAGRTDTQYF TRBJ2-3 TRBV10-2
CASSLALGTSYGYTF TRBJ1-2 TRBV7-2
CASSFGGHEYEQYF TRBJ2-7 TRBV5-6
CAWKGVGDRVPGYTF TRBJ1-2 TRBV30